A single T cell receptor beta chain is shown here with its context. The data were produced by immunoSEQ multiplex PCR, yet TCRdb's version contains in-frame clones alone and is incomplete. Of tens of thousands of clones listed, around nine tenths were seen once; the top ten hold 4% to 5.5%. These data come from a study of OX40 agonist ivuxolimab in advanced cancers. The germline V gene has CDR1 MDHEN and CDR2 SYDVKM. The CDR3 runs 14 residues. V gave up 4 bases and J gave up 3 bases, with 10 bases separating them. This sample comprised CD4+ or CD8+ T cells sorted from blood, obtained in a trial of the OX40 agonist ivuxolimab. The sequence derives from an adult with an advanced solid tumor such as melanoma, head and neck, liver or kidney cancer. The V call is TRBV28, the J call TRBJ1-5; D is undetermined. CDR3 in amino acids: CASSSVNTNQPQHF. CDR3 sequence (DNA): TGTGCCAGCAGTTCAGTGAATACCAATCAGCCCCAGCATTTT.